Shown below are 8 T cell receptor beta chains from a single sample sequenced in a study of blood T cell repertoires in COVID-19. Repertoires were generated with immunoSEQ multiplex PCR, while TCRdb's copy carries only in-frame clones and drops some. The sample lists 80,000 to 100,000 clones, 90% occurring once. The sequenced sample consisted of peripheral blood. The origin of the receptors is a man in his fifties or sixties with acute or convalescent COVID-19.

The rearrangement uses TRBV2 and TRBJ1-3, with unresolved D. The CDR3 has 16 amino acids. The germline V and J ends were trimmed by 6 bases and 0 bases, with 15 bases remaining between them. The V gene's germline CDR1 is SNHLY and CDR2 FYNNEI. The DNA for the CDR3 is TGTGCCAGCAGCGTGAGTCGACCGGGCTCTGGAAACACCATATATTTT. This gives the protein CASSVSRPGSGNTIYF. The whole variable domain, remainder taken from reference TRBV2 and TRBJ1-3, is EPEVTQTPSHQVTQMGQEVILRCVPISNHLYFYWYRQILGQKVEFLVSFYNNEISEKSEIFDDQFSVERPDGSNFTLKIRSTKLEDSAMYFCASSVSRPGSGNTIYFGEGSWLTVV.

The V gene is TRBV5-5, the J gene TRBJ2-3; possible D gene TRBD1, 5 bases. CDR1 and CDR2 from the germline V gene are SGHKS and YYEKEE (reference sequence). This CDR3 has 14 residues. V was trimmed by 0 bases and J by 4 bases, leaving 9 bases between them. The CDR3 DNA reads TGTGCCAGCAGCTTGGGAAGGGGCGCAGATACGCAGTATTTT. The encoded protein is CASSLGRGADTQYF. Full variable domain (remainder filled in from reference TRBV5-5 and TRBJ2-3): DAGVTQSPTHLIKTRGQQVTLRCSPISGHKSVSWYQQVLGQGPQFIFQYYEKEERGRGNFPDRFSARQFPNYSSELNVNALLLGDSALYLCASSLGRGADTQYFGPGTRLTVL.

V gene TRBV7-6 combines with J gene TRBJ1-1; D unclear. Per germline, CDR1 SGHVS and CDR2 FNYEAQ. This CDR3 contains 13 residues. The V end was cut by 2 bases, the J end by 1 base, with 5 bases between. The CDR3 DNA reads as TGTGCCAGCAGCTTATCAGGGAACACTGAAGCTTTCTTT. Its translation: CASSLSGNTEAFF.

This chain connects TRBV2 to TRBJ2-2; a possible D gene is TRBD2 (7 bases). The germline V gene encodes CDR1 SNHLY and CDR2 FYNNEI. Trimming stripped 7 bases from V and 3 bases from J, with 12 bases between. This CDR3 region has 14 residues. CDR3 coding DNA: TGTGCCAGCAAGGGGGGGGCCGACACCGGGGAGCTGTTTTTT. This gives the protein CASKGGADTGELFF.

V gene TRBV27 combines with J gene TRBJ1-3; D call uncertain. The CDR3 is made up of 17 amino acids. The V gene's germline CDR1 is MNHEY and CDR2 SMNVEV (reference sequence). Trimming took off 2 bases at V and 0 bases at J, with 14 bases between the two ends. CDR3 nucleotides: TGTGCCAGCAGTTTAAGTGGTTGGGGAGCCTCTGGAAACACCATATATTTT. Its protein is CASSLSGWGASGNTIYF.

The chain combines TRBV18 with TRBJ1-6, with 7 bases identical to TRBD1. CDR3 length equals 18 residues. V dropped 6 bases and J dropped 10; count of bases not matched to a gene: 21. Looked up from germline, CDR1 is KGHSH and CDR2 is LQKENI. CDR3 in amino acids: CASSPLPQAGTADSPLHF. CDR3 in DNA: TGTGCCAGCTCTCCGCTACCGCAGGCCGGGACAGCGGACTCACCCCTCCACTTT.

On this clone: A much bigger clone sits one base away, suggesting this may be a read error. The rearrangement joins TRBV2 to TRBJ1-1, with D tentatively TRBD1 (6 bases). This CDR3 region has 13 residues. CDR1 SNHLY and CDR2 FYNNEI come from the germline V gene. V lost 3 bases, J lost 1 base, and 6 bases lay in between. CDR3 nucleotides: TGTGCCAGCAGTGACAGGGGGAACACTGAAGCTTTCTTT. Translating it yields CASSDRGNTEAFF.

The CDR3 is CASSLKGVNTGELFF. Written as DNA, the CDR3 is TGTGCCAGCAGCTTGAAGGGGGTAAACACCGGGGAGCTGTTTTTT. The chain combines TRBV5-4 with TRBJ2-2, with a tentative D call TRBD1 (6 bases). CDR3 length: 15 residues. V lost 1 base, J lost 2 bases, and 9 bases lay in between. Germline CDR1 SGHNT, CDR2 YYREEE (reference sequence).